This TCR beta chain is drawn from a study of shared clonotypes between healthy human individuals. This CDR3 has 16 amino acids. CDR1 is SGDLS, CDR2 YYNGEE, per germline. V was pared by 3 bases and J by 4 bases, with 7 bases of the junction left unmatched. Selected positively for CCR7 and CD45RO-negative, naive CD8 cells excluded terminally differentiated effector memory CD45RA+ cells. Data came from immunoSEQ multiplex PCR; TCRdb stores just in-frame clones and leaves some out. This sample carries about 2 million clones, around 96% of them seen once, and the ten largest clones take roughly 1.1%. The chain carries TRBV9 and TRBJ2-2, with 9 bases that match TRBD1. Sequencing was performed on naive CD8+ T cells sorted from blood. This sequence was found in a man younger than 35 in good health. In DNA form, the CDR3 reads TGTGCCAGCAGCGCCGAGATGGACAGGGGCACCGGGGAGCTGTTTTTT. Translated: CASSAEMDRGTGELFF. Supplemented by reference TRBV9 and TRBJ2-2, the full variable domain reads DSGVTQTPKHLITATGQRVTLRCSPRSGDLSVYWYQQSLDQGLQFLIQYYNGEERAKGNILERFSAQQFPDLHSELNLSSLELGDSALYFCASSAEMDRGTGELFFGEGSRLTVL.